The clone carrying this TCR beta chain has ten or more counts. Its target is not known. Other DNA sequences in this sample translate to the same CDR3. This sample was included in a study of beta chain features in type 1 diabetes. Whole-study findings and limits: Patients with type 1 diabetes showed fewer VDJ junction insertions and more deletions. TCRB CDR3s were moderately but significantly shorter in Type 1 diabetes patients in all four CD4+ subsets. Whatever favoring of shorter templates PCR might show would apply equally to patients and controls.

Between the trimmed V and J ends, which lost 0 bases and 4 bases, there was a span of 8 bases. This CDR3 has 14 amino acids. Germline-derived CDR1 and CDR2 are SGHRS and YFSETQ. The study reverse transcribed the entire isolated RNA, so it sequenced expressed TCRB transcripts. The repertoire was sequenced with immunoSEQ multiplex PCR; TCRdb's copy has only in-frame clones and lacks some. This table has around 690,000 clones, over 10% appearing once. Sequenced: naive CD4+ T cells from blood. The receptor was derived from a man aged 25 to 40 with type 1 diabetes. The chain combines TRBV5-1 with TRBJ2-1; D might be TRBD1 (6 bases). CDR3: CASSLGQEYNEQFF. Written as DNA, the CDR3 is TGCGCCAGCAGCTTGGGACAGGAGTACAATGAGCAGTTCTTC. Based on the CDR3 plus reference TRBV5-1 and TRBJ2-1, the full variable domain is KAGVTQTPRYLIKTRGQQVTLSCSPISGHRSVSWYQQTPGQGLQFLFEYFSETQRNKGNFPGRFSGRQFSNSRSEMNVSTLELGDSALYLCASSLGQEYNEQFFGPGTRLTVL.